A single sample is the source of the 21 T cell receptor beta chains below, sequenced in a study of blood T cell repertoires in COVID-19. Measured with immunoSEQ multiplex PCR; TCRdb has only the in-frame clones, and not every one. This sample has about 200,000 clones, with 85% found just once. What was sequenced was PBMCs or T cells enriched from blood (not recorded which). The receptors were gathered from a man aged 35 to 55 who had recovered from COVID-19.

The genes are TRBV21-1 and TRBJ2-7; the table's D call of TRBD1 was not tested on the DNA. TRBV21-1 is assigned pseudogene status. The CDR3 loop spans 15 amino acids. The CDR3 DNA reads TGTGCCAGCAGCAAGTCCGCAGGGGACGGGTACGAGCAGTACTTC. Protein: CASSKSAGDGYEQYF.

The genes are TRBV5-1 and TRBJ2-1; 8 positions agree with TRBD1. The junction had 3 bases not matched to a gene; V was cut back by 4 bases and J by 6 bases. CDR1 and CDR2 from the germline V gene are SGHRS and YFSETQ. This CDR3 comprises 13 residues. This CDR3 is CASSDQGANEQFF. Here the CDR3 DNA reads TGCGCCAGCAGCGATCAGGGGGCCAATGAGCAGTTCTTC.

V usage is TRBV3-1 (or the pseudogene TRBV3-2) and J usage is TRBJ2-7; TRBD2 aligns across 7 bases. This CDR3 contains 12 residues. Germline values: CDR1 LGHDT, CDR2 YNNKEL (reference sequence). Trimming cost V 8 bases and J 1 base; bases outside gene matches: 2. The CDR3 protein is CASAGGSYEQYF. The CDR3 DNA follows: TGTGCCAGCGCCGGGGGGTCCTACGAGCAGTACTTC.

The chain has TRBV4-2 and TRBJ2-6; D not certain. The CDR3 length is 18 residues. In germline, CDR1 is LGHNA, CDR2 YNFKEQ. Trimming pared 0 bases from V and 1 base from J, leaving 13 bases between. The CDR3 DNA follows: TGTGCCAGCAGCCAAGATCATTGGTGGCGGTCTGGGGCCAACGTCCTGACTTTC. Protein sequence: CASSQDHWWRSGANVLTF.

The CDR3 bases are TGTGCCAGCAGCCAGGGGCTGACGTCCTACGAGCAGTACTTC. Translating gives CASSQGLTSYEQYF. This sequence joins TRBV3-1 (or the pseudogene TRBV3-2) and TRBJ2-7, with D perhaps TRBD1 (5 bases). CDR3 length equals 14 residues. Germline CDR1 is LGHDT and CDR2 is YNNKEL (reference sequence). Trimming removed 3 bases at V and 1 base at J, with 10 bases between.

The J gene is TRBJ2-7, the V gene TRBV2; 8 nucleotides agree with TRBD2. The CDR3 has 13 amino acids. CDR1 and CDR2 (germline): SNHLY, FYNNEI. The junction had 2 bases not matched to a gene; V was cut back by 6 bases and J by 1 base. CDR3: CASRLAASYEQYF. The CDR3 bases are TGTGCCAGCAGACTAGCGGCATCCTACGAGCAGTACTTC.

This chain connects TRBV10-3 to TRBJ1-1, with D perhaps matching TRBD1 (6 bases). Germline V gene data show CDR1 as ENHRY and CDR2 as SYGVKD. The CDR3 length is 14 residues. The germline V and J ends were trimmed by 11 bases and 2 bases, with 18 bases remaining between them. CDR3 region: CASKSTGLNTEAFF. In DNA form, the CDR3 reads TGTGCCTCCAAAAGCACAGGGCTTAACACTGAAGCTTTCTTT.

This chain connects TRBV29-1 to TRBJ1-2; TRBD1 agrees at 9 bases. The CDR3 is 13 amino acids. Germline values: CDR1 SQVTM, CDR2 ANQGSEA. With 6 bases clipped from V and 3 bases from J, the junction kept 5 bases outside the gene matches. The CDR3 nucleotides read TGCAGCGTGGGGACAGGGAGAGACTATGGCTACACCTTC. Translating it yields CSVGTGRDYGYTF. Supplemented by reference TRBV29-1 and TRBJ1-2, the full variable domain reads SAVISQKPSRDICQRGTSLTIQCQVDSQVTMMFWYRQQPGQSLTLIATANQGSEATYESGFVIDKFPISRPNLTFSTLTVSNMSPEDSSIYLCSVGTGRDYGYTFGSGTRLTVV.

This clone was recorded a few times. The genes are TRBV6-5 and TRBJ2-2; 8 bases map to TRBD2. The J segment lost 6 bases and the V segment lost 6 bases, leaving 0 bases of the junction unmatched. This CDR3 spans 12 amino acids. Germline values: CDR1 MNHEY, CDR2 SVGAGI. The CDR3 coding sequence is TGTGCCAGCAGGCGGGGGGCCGGGGAGCTGTTTTTT. Translated, it gives CASRRGAGELFF.

The chain has TRBV28 and TRBJ1-4; TRBD1 might be the D (5 bases). From germline, CDR1 is MDHEN and CDR2 SYDVKM. V was shortened by 3 bases and J by 8 bases, with 13 bases between the two germline ends. CDR3 length equals 14 residues. The CDR3 region is CASSFQRGGEKLFF. The CDR3, as DNA: TGTGCCAGCAGTTTCCAGAGGGGAGGGGAAAAACTGTTTTTT. Filled out from reference TRBV28 and TRBJ1-4, the complete variable domain reads DVKVTQSSRYLVKRTGEKVFLECVQDMDHENMFWYRQDPGLGLRLIYFSYDVKMKEKGDIPEGYSVSREKKERFSLILESASTNQTSMYLCASSFQRGGEKLFFGSGTQLSVL.

This clone was detected only a few times. V is TRBV6-5 and J is TRBJ2-1, with 9 bases lining up with TRBD2. Germline V lookup: CDR1 MNHEY, CDR2 SVGAGI. The CDR3 extends over 16 amino acids. The trim removed 0 bases at V and 3 bases at J, leaving 3 bases unmatched. CDR3 sequence reads: CASSYSQAGGYNEQFF. CDR3 DNA sequence: TGTGCCAGCAGTTACTCCCAAGCGGGGGGCTACAATGAGCAGTTCTTC.

The chain joins TRBV12-5 to TRBJ2-1; 12 bases align to TRBD2. CDR1 is LGHNT, CDR2 FRNRAP, per germline. The CDR3 has 15 amino acids. The J segment lost 3 bases and the V segment lost 6 bases, leaving 3 bases of the junction unmatched. CDR3 residues: CASGRTSGNYNEQFF. The DNA of the CDR3 is TGTGCTAGTGGCCGGACTAGCGGGAACTACAATGAGCAGTTCTTC. Looking up the rest from reference TRBV12-5 and TRBJ2-1 gives the full variable domain: DARVTQTPRHKVTEMGQEVTMRCQPILGHNTVFWYRQTMMQGLELLAYFRNRAPLDDSGMPKDRFSAEMPDATLATLKIQPSEPRDSAVYFCASGRTSGNYNEQFFGPGTRLTVL.

This chain links TRBV6-5 with TRBJ2-7; the D gene is possibly TRBD1 (6 bases). Between the trimmed V and J ends, which lost 2 bases and 5 bases, there was a span of 13 bases. CDR3 length: 14 residues. From germline, CDR1 is MNHEY and CDR2 SVGAGI. In nucleotides, the CDR3 is TGTGCCAGCAGTTACCGGACAGTTAGCCACGAGCAGTACTTC. It yields the protein CASSYRTVSHEQYF.

The chain couples TRBV4-1 to TRBJ1-6; TRBD1 might be the D (5 bases). Germline CDR1 MGHRA, CDR2 YSYEKL. CDR3 size: 16 residues. V lost 3 bases and J lost 8, with 17 bases in between. DNA of the CDR3: TGCGCCAGCAGCCACTTGGACAAGGGAGGATATTCACCCCTCCACTTT. This codes for CASSHLDKGGYSPLHF.

The chain uses TRBV15 and TRBJ2-3, with unresolved D. This CDR3 contains 13 residues. Germline lookup yields CDR1 LNHNV and CDR2 YYDKDF (reference sequence). Deletions cut 3 bases from V and 0 bases from J, with 4 bases between. The CDR3 region has the DNA TGTGCCACCAGCAGCCGGAGCACAGATACGCAGTATTTT. Amino acid sequence: CATSSRSTDTQYF.

This clone was seen a handful of times. The CDR3 region is CAISEESPYNEQFF. CDR3 DNA: TGTGCCATCAGTGAAGAGAGCCCTTACAATGAGCAGTTCTTC. This chain joins TRBV10-3 and TRBJ2-1; no firm D call. The CDR3 has 14 amino acids. Germline V gene lookup returns CDR1 ENHRY and CDR2 SYGVKD. Deletions cut 3 bases from V and 4 bases from J, with 10 bases between.

V and J are TRBV7-8 and TRBJ2-7, with 7 bases identical to TRBD1. The ends lost 5 bases at V and 0 bases at J; junction bases unmatched: 7. This CDR3 region has 15 residues. Looked up from germline, CDR1 is SGHVS and CDR2 is FQNEAQ. The CDR3, as DNA: TGTGCCAGCAGCGCCCCGGACAGGTTCTCCTACGAGCAGTACTTC. Its protein is CASSAPDRFSYEQYF.

This clone was recorded once. The chain is built from TRBV5-1 and TRBJ1-4; the match to TRBD1 covers 7 bases. The ends lost 2 bases at V and 5 bases at J; junction bases unmatched: 3. This CDR3 region has 14 residues. CDR1 and CDR2 (germline): SGHRS, YFSETQ. CDR3 nucleotide sequence: TGCGCCAGCAGCTTCGGGACAGCGAATGAAAAACTGTTTTTT. It is translated as CASSFGTANEKLFF.

Worth noting for this clone: Other nucleotide sequences in the sample specify the same CDR3. The rearrangement joins TRBV6-5 to TRBJ2-7; 9 positions agree with TRBD1. Germline V CDR1 and CDR2: MNHEY, SVGAGI. The CDR3 contains 14 residues. J lost 4 bases, V lost 5 bases, and 6 bases had no gene match. The CDR3 region is CASSRGQGSYEQYF. The DNA for the CDR3 is TGTGCCAGCAGTCGGGGACAGGGCTCTTACGAGCAGTACTTC.

This chain links TRBV19 with TRBJ1-1; TRBD1 matches 8 bases. Germline loops: CDR1 LNHDA, CDR2 SQIVND (reference sequence). The CDR3 has 18 amino acids. The V gene end was trimmed by 0 bases and the J gene end by 5 bases; junction bases not matched to a gene: 14. CDR3 protein: CASSIDSLTGDKGTEAFF. The CDR3 DNA sequence: TGTGCCAGTAGTATAGATTCTCTGACAGGGGACAAGGGGACTGAAGCTTTCTTT. Using reference TRBV19 and TRBJ1-1 for the parts outside the CDR3, the full variable domain is DGGITQSPKYLFRKEGQNVTLSCEQNLNHDAMYWYRQDPGQGLRLIYYSQIVNDFQKGDIAEGYSVSREKKESFPLTVTSAQKNPTAFYLCASSIDSLTGDKGTEAFFGQGTRLTVV.

The chain combines TRBV27 with TRBJ2-7; 9 nucleotides align to TRBD1. CDR1 and CDR2 from the germline V gene are MNHEY and SMNVEV (reference sequence). The J segment lost 2 bases and the V segment lost 6 bases, leaving 5 bases of the junction unmatched. The CDR3 extends over 14 amino acids. DNA of the CDR3: TGTGCCAGCAGCCGGGACAGGGAGCCCTACGAGCAGTACTTC. It translates to CASSRDREPYEQYF.